The entry that follows covers one T cell receptor beta chain sequence. TCRdb re-called the 5' RACE reads through MiXCR, storing one row per CDR3 protein. The table lists roughly 300,000 distinct CDR3 sequences, around 6.8% of them singletons. The source of the sample is a study of T cells after yellow fever vaccination. CDR3 size: 14 residues. Trimming stripped 2 bases from V and 1 base from J, with 6 bases between. The chain uses TRBV12-3 or TRBV12-4 and TRBJ1-3; no reliable D call. This TCR came from a man aged 18 to 30 who received the YFV17D yellow fever vaccine. Source: PBMCs, taken roughly 47 days after the first yellow fever vaccination. CDR3 in DNA: TGTGCCAGCAGTTTACTGGGTTCTGGAAACACCATATATTTT. Translation: CASSLLGSGNTIYF.